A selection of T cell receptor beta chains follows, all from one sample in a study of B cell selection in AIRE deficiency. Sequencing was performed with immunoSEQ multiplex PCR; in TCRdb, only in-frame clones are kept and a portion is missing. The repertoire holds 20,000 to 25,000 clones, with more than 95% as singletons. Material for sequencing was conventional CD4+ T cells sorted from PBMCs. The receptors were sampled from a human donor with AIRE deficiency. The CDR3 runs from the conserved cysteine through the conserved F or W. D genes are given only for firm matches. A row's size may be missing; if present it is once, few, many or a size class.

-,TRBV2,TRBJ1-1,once,CASSELNRGTFEAFF,TGTGCCAGCAGTGAACTAAATAGGGGGACGTTTGAAGCTTTCTTT
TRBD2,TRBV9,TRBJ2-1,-,CASSVGWSGRVNEQFF,TGTGCCAGCAGCGTAGGATGGAGCGGGAGGGTTAATGAGCAGTTCTTC
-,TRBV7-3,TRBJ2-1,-,CASSLVRDNNEQFF,TGTGCCAGCAGCTTAGTTAGAGATAACAATGAGCAGTTCTTC
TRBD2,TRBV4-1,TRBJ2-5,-,CASSQDEREGRGETQYF,TGCGCCAGCAGCCAAGATGAGCGGGAGGGCCGTGGTGAGACCCAGTACTTC
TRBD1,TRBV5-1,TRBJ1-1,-,CASSLGDRGNTEAFF,TGCGCCAGCAGCTTGGGGGACAGAGGGAACACTGAAGCTTTCTTT
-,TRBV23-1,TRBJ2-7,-,CASSHPTSDSYEQYF,TGCGCCAGCAGTCACCCGACTTCAGACTCCTACGAGCAGTACTTC
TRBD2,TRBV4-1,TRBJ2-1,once,CASSQAPSGRNNEQFF,TGCGCCAGCAGCCAAGCTCCTAGCGGGAGGAACAATGAGCAGTTCTTC
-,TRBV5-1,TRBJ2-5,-,CASSLGIWGAQETQYF,TGCGCCAGCAGCTTGGGAATTTGGGGGGCTCAAGAGACCCAGTACTTC
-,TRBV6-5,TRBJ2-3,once,CASSYRDIRTDTQYF,TGTGCCAGCAGTTACCGGGACATACGCACAGATACGCAGTATTTT
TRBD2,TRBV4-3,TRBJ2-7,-,CASSQAFTSGILGFTYEQYF,TGCGCCAGCAGCCAAGCTTTTACTAGCGGGATTTTAGGATTTACTTACGAGCAGTACTTC
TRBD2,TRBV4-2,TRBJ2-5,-,CASSQPLAGEETQYF,TGTGCCAGCAGCCAACCACTAGCGGGGGAAGAGACCCAGTACTTC
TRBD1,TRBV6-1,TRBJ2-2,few,CASSRDRVGTGELFF,TGTGCCAGCAGCCGGGACAGGGTGGGAACCGGGGAGCTGTTTTTT
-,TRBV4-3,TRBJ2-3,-,CASSQRSLAETDTQYF,TGCGCCAGCAGCCAAAGGTCGCTAGCCGAGACAGATACGCAGTATTTT
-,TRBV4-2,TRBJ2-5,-,CASSQDLSGPHGETQYF,TGTGCCAGCAGCCAGGACCTATCGGGCCCCCATGGGGAGACCCAGTACTTC
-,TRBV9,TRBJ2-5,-,CASSVDGWQETQYF,TGTGCCAGCAGCGTAGACGGGTGGCAAGAGACCCAGTACTTC
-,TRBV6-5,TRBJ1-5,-,CASSYRGIVGQPQHF,TGTGCCAGCAGTTATCGGGGTATTGTTGGTCAGCCCCAGCATTTT
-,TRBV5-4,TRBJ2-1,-,CASSLAGSGSYNEQFF,TGTGCCAGCAGCTTGGCCGGTAGTGGCTCCTACAATGAGCAGTTCTTC
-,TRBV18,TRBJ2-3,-,CASSPKGVSRGTDTQYF,TGTGCCAGCTCACCGAAGGGGGTCTCACGGGGCACAGATACGCAGTATTTT
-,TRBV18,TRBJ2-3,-,CASSPNRVSTDTQYF,TGTGCCAGCTCACCAAACAGGGTTAGCACAGATACGCAGTATTTT
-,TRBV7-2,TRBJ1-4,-,CASSHPPTGGEKLFF,TGTGCCAGCAGCCACCCCCCTACCGGGGGTGAAAAACTGTTTTTT
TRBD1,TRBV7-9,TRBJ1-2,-,CASSPTQGATGYTF,TGTGCCAGCAGCCCAACACAGGGGGCGACCGGCTACACCTTC
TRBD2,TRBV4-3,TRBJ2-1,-,CASSPKGGASGGEQFF,TGCGCCAGCAGCCCCAAGGGCGGGGCTAGCGGGGGTGAGCAGTTCTTC
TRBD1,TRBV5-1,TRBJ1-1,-,CASSLARQGVTEAFF,TGCGCCAGCAGCCTCGCCCGACAGGGTGTCACTGAAGCTTTCTTT
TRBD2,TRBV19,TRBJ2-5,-,CASSPIAGGVGTQYF,TGTGCCAGTAGCCCGATAGCGGGAGGGGTGGGGACCCAGTACTTC
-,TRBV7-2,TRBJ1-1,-,CASSLGAGTEAFF,TGTGCCAGCAGCTTAGGGGCGGGCACTGAAGCTTTCTTT
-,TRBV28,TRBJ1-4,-,CASRLPGTTTNEKLFF,TGTGCCAGCAGACTCCCCGGGACCACAACTAATGAAAAACTGTTTTTT
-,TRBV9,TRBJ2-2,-,CASSVAWGNTGELFF,TGTGCCAGCAGCGTAGCTTGGGGTAACACCGGGGAGCTGTTTTTT
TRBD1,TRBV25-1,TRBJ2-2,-,CASSDGTGDTGELFF,TGTGCCAGCAGTGATGGGACAGGCGACACCGGGGAGCTGTTTTTT
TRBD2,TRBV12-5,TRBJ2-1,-,CASGLTSGGLDEQFF,TGTGCTAGTGGTTTGACTAGCGGGGGGTTAGATGAGCAGTTCTTC
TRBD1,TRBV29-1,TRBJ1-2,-,CSATPGQGGYGYTF,TGCAGCGCGACACCGGGACAGGGGGGCTATGGCTACACCTTC
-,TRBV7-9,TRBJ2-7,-,CASSIPGPRGEQYF,TGTGCCAGCAGCATTCCGGGACCGAGAGGGGAGCAGTACTTC
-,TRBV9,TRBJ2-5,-,CASSVDPGRGETQYF,TGTGCCAGCAGCGTAGATCCAGGGCGGGGAGAGACCCAGTACTTC
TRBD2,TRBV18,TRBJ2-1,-,CASSPAGETKQFF,TGTGCCAGCTCACCCGCGGGGGAAACGAAGCAGTTCTTC
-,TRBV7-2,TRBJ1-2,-,CASRDRFTRKTFF,TGTGCCAGCAGAGACAGGTTTACCAGGAAAACATTCTTC
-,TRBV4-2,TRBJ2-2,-,CASSQETGWNTGELFF,TGTGCCAGCAGCCAAGAAACAGGCTGGAACACCGGGGAGCTGTTTTTT
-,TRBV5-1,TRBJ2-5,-,CASSLGGGGETQYF,TGCGCCAGCAGCTTGGGCGGAGGGGGAGAGACCCAGTACTTC
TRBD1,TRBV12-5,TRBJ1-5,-,CASGPVTGRNQPQHF,TGTGCTAGTGGTCCGGTGACAGGGAGAAATCAGCCCCAGCATTTT
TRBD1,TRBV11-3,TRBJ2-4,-,CASSNYRDRALF,TGTGCCAGCAGCAACTACCGGGACAGGGCCCTCTTC
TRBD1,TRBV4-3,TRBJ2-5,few,CASSQGGTGEETQYF,TGCGCCAGCAGCCAGGGCGGGACAGGGGAAGAGACCCAGTACTTC
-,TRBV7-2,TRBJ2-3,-,CASSFKYTDTQYF,TGTGCCAGCAGCTTCAAATACACAGATACGCAGTATTTT